The T cell receptor beta chain described here comes from a study of T-cell reconstitution after alpha-beta-depleted transplantation in children. Overall study results and limits: The origin of alpha-beta T cells about two months after transplant was reportedly several hundred expanded graft clones.

This clonotype was counted between two and nine times. Its antigen is unknown. Unique molecular identifiers were incorporated during preparation of the TCRbeta library. From the PCR reads, TCRdb called clonotypes with MiXCR, one entry per CDR3 protein. The sample contains 65,000 to 85,000 distinct CDR3 sequences, approximately 10% of which appear only once. Trimming removed 1 base from V and 8 bases from J; junction bases left unmatched: 0. Germline assignment: CDR1 DFQATT and CDR2 SNEGSKA (reference sequence). The CDR3 consists of 13 residues. The sample consisted of PBMCs, taken before TCRalphabeta/CD19-depleted stem cell transplant. The source of this sequence is a boy aged 10-17 years with acute myeloid leukemia, due to receive a stem cell transplant. The chain links TRBV20-1 to TRBJ1-6, with 9 bases fitting TRBD1. The DNA for the CDR3 is TGCAGTGCTAGAGGGACAGGGGATTCACCCCTCCACTTT. Residues: CSARGTGDSPLHF.